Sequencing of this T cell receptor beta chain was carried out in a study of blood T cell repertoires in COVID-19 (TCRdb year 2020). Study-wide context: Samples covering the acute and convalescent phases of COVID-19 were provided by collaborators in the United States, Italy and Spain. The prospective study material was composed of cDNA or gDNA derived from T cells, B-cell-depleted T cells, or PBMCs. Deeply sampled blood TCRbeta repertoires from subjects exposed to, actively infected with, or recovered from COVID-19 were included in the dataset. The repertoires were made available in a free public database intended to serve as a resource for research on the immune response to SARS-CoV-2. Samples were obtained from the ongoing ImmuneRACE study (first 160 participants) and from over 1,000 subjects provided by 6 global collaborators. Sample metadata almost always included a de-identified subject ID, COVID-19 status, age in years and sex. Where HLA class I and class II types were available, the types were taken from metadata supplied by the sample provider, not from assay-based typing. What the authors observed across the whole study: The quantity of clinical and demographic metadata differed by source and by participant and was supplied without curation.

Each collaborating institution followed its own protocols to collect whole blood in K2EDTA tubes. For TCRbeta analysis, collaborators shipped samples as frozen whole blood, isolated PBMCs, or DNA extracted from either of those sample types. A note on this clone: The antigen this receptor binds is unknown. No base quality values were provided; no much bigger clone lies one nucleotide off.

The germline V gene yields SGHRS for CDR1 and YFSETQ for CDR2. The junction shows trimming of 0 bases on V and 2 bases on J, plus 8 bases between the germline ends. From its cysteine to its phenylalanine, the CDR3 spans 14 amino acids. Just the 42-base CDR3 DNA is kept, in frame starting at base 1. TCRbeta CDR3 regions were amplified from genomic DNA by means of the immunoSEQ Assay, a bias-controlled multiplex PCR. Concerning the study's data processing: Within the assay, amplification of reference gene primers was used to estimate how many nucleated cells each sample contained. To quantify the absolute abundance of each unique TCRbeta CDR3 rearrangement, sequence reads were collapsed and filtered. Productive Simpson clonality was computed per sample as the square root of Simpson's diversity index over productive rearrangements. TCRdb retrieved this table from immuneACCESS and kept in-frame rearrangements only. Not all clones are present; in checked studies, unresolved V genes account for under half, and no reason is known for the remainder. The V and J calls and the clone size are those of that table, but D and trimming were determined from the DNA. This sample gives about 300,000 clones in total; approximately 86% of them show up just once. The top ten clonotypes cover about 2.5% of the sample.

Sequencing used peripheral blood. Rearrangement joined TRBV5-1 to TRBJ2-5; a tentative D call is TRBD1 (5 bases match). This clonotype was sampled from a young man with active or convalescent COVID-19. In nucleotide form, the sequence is TGCGCCAGCAGCTTGGTAGGGGATCAAGAGACCCAGTACTTC. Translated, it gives CASSLVGDQETQYF. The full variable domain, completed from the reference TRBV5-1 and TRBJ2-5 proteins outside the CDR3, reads KAGVTQTPRYLIKTRGQQVTLSCSPISGHRSVSWYQQTPGQGLQFLFEYFSETQRNKGNFPGRFSGRQFSNSRSEMNVSTLELGDSALYLCASSLVGDQETQYFGPGTRLLVL.